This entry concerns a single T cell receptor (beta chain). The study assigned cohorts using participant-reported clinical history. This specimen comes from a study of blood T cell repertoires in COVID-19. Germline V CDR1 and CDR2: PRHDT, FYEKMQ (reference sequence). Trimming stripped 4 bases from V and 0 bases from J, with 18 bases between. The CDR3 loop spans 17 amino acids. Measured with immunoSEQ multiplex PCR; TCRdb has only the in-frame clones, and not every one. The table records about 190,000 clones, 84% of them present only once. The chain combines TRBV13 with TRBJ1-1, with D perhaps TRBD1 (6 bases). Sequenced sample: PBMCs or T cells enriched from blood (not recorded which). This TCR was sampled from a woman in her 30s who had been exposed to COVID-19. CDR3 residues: CASSSRQAFSMNTEAFF. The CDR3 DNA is TGTGCCAGCAGCTCTCGACAGGCGTTTTCCATGAACACTGAAGCTTTCTTT. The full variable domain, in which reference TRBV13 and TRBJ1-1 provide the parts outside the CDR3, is AAGVIQSPRHLIKEKRETATLKCYPIPRHDTVYWYQQGPGQDPQFLISFYEKMQSDKGSIPDRFSAQQFSDYHSELNMSSLELGDSALYFCASSSRQAFSMNTEAFFGQGTRLTVV.